This passage covers 2 T cell receptor beta chains from one sample sequenced in a study of lymphopenia after photon versus proton radiotherapy. Assay used: immunoSEQ multiplex PCR; TCRdb lists only in-frame clones, some missing. The sample shows approximately 30,000 clones, nearly 95% of them seen only once. Specimen: peripheral blood, collected from a patient treated with photon-based radiotherapy. These receptors all stem from a woman in her 50s with cholangiocarcinoma.

V is TRBV15 and J is TRBJ1-1; D gene unclear. The CDR3 extends over 13 amino acids. Deletions cut 1 base from V and 1 base from J, with 4 bases between. The germline V gene encodes CDR1 LNHNV and CDR2 YYDKDF (reference sequence). CDR3 protein: CATSRGSNTEAFF. In DNA form, the CDR3 reads TGTGCCACCAGCAGAGGATCGAACACTGAAGCTTTCTTT. Using reference TRBV15 and TRBJ1-1 for the parts outside the CDR3, the full variable domain is DAMVIQNPRYQVTQFGKPVTLSCSQTLNHNVMYWYQQKSSQAPKLLFHYYDKDFNNEADTPDNFQSRRPNTSFCFLDIRSPGLGDTAMYLCATSRGSNTEAFFGQGTRLTVV.

The chain carries TRBV28 and TRBJ2-7; D not certain. V was pared by 4 bases and J by 9 bases, with 16 bases between. The CDR3 is made up of 13 amino acids. Germline lookup yields CDR1 MDHEN and CDR2 SYDVKM. CDR3 region: CASSSRPGPRQYF. The CDR3 DNA reads as TGTGCCAGCAGTTCACGCCCCGGCCCCCGGCAGTACTTC.